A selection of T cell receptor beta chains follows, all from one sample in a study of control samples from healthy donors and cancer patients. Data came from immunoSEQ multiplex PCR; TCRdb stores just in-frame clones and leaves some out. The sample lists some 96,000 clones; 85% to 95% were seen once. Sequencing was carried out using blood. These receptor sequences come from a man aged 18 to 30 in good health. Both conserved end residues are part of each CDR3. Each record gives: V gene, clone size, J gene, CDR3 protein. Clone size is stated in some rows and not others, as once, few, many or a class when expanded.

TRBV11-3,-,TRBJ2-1,CASSLAGRGGRAIDEQFF
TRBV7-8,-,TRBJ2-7,CASSSHDRLSYF
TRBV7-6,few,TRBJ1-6,CASSSLQGSNSPLHF
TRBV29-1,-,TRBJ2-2,CSVEEGRAGELFF
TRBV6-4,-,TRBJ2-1,CASSHGIDGLVFF
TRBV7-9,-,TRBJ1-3,CASSLSRVRLGSGNTIYF
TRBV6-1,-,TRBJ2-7,CASSEEGGWAEQYF
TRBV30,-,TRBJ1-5,CAWSVSGAQPQHF
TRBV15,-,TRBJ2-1,CATSRTQGSEQFF
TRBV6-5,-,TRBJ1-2,CASTTGGNYGYTF
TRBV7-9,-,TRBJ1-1,CASSLVEENTEAFF
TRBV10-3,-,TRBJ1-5,CAISDRLGTGGNQPQHF
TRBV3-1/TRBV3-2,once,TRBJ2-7,CASSQGTGYSYEQYF
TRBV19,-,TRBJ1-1,CASRLGNTEAFF
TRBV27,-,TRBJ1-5,CASSSGQGALSQHF
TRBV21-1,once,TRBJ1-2,CASSKGRPETGWSYGYTF
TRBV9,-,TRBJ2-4,CASSADRGTKNIQYF
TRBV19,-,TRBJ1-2,CASSIRSPANYGYTF
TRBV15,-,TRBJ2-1,CATSSRLAGLGEQFF
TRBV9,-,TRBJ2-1,CASSPRLWSYNEQFF
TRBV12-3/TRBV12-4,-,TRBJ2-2,CASSLGVGELFF
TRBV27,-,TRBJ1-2,CASSLSPNYGYTF
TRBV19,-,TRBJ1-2,CASTQIRDSYYGYTF
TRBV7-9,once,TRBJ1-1,CASSTGTGGTEAFF
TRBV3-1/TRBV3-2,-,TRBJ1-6,CASSQDWGGSPLHF
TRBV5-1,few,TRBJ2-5,CASSMTLQETQYF
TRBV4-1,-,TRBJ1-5,CASSQGLGDQPQHF
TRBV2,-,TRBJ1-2,CARTDRVHYGYTF
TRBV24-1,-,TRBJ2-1,CATSPGLGDNYNEQFF
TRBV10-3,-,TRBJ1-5,CATWTGAASNQPQHF
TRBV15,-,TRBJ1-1,CATSRDPVTGGKTEAFF
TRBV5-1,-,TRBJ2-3,CASSLGDRATDTQYF
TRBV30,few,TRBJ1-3,CAWSVLWLSSGNTIYF
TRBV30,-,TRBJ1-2,CAWVTQGAYYGYTF
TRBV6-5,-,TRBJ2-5,CASSYVGAGGGETQYF
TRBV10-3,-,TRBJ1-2,CAISPDRANYGYTF
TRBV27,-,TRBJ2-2,CASSLWPAGGARTGELFF
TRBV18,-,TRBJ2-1,CASSKTGDPLQDLSSYNEQFF
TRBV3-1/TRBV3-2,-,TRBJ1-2,CASSQNGDGYTF
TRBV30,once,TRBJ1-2,CAWLAGDYGYTF
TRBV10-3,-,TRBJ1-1,CAISVPGENTEAFF
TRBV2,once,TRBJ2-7,CASSPPGTAYEQYF
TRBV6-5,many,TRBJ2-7,CASTPEQGPSYEQYF
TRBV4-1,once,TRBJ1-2,CASSQDPIGYTF
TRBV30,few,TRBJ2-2,CAWTPGLANTGELFF
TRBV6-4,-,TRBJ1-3,CASSGQVSGNTIYF
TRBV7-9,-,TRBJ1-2,CASSLAYGSGYTF
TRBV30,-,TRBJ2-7,CAWSNEEDRDYEQYF
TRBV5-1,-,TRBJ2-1,CASSPRTGIDNEQFF
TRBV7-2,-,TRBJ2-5,CASSPIGSRETQYF
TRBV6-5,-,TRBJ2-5,CASSSLFGETQYF
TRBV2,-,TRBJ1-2,CASTKRRDRGGYTF